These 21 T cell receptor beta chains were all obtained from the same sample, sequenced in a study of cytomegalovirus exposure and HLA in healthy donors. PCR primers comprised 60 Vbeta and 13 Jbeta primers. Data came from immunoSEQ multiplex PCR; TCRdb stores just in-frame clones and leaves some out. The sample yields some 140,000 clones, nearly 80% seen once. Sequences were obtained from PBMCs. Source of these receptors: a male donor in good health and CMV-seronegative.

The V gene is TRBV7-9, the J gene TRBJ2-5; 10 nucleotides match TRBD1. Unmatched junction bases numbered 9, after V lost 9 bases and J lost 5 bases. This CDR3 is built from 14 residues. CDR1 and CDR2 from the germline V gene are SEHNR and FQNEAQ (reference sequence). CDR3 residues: CASRTGGERETQYF. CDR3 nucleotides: TGTGCCAGTAGGACAGGGGGAGAACGGGAGACCCAGTACTTC. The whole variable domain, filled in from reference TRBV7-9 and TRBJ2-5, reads DTGVSQNPRHKITKRGQNVTFRCDPISEHNRLYWYRQTLGQGPEFLTYFQNEAQLEKSRLLSDRFSAERPKGSFSTLEIQRTEQGDSAMYLCASRTGGERETQYFGPGTRLLVL.

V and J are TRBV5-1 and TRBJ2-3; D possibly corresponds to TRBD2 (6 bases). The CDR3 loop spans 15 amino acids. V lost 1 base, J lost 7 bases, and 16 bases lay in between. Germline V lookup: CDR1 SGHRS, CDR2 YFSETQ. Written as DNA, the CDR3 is TGCGCCAGCAGCTTGTTAGCGGAGGGGCGGAATACGCAGTATTTT. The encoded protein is CASSLLAEGRNTQYF.

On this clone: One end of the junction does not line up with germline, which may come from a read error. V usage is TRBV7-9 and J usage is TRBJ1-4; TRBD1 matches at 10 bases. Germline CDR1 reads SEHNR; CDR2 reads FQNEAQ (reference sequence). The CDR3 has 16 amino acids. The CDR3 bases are TGTTCCAGCAGCTTGTTGACAGGGGGCCAGGATGAAAAACTGTTTTTT. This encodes CSSSLLTGGQDEKLFF.

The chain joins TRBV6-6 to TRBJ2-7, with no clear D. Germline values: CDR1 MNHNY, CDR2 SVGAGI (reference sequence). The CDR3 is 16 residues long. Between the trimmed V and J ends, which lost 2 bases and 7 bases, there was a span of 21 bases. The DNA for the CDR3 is TGTGCCAGCAGTTACCCGGTTGGCAGGCCCCTTATTGAGCAGTACTTC. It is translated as CASSYPVGRPLIEQYF.

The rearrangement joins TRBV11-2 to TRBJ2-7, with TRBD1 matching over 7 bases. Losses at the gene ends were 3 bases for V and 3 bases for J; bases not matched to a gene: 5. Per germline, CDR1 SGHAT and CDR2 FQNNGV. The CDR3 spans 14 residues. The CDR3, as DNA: TGTGCCAGCAGCTTTGACAGGGCAATCTACGAGCAGTACTTC. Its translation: CASSFDRAIYEQYF.

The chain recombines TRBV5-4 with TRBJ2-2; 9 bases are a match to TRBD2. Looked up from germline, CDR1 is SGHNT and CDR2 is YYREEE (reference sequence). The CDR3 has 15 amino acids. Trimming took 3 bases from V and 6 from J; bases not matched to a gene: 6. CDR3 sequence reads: CASSSQRGAPGELFF. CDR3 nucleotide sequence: TGTGCCAGCAGCTCGCAGCGGGGGGCGCCCGGGGAGCTGTTTTTT. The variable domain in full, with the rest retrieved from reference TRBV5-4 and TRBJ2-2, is ETGVTQSPTHLIKTRGQQVTLRCSSQSGHNTVSWYQQALGQGPQFIFQYYREEENGRGNFPPRFSGLQFPNYSSELNVNALELDDSALYLCASSSQRGAPGELFFGEGSRLTVL.

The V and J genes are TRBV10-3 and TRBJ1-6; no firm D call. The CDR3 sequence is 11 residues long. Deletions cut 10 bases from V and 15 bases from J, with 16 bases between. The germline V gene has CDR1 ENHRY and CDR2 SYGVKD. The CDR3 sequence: CASQEGNILHF. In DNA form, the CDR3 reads TGTGCCAGCCAAGAGGGAAACATCCTCCACTTT.

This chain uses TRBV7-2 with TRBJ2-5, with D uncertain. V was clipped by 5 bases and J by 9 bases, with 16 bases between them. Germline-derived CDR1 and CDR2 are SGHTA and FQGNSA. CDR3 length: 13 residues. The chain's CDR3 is CASSLGGLSSQYF. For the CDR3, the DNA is TGTGCCAGCAGCCTGGGTGGGCTTTCGTCCCAGTACTTC.

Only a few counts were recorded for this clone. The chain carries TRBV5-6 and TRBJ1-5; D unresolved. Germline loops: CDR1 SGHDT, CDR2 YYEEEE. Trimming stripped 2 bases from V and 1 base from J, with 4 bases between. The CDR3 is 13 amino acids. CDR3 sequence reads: CASSFMSNQPQHF. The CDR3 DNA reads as TGTGCCAGCAGCTTCATGAGCAATCAGCCCCAGCATTTT.

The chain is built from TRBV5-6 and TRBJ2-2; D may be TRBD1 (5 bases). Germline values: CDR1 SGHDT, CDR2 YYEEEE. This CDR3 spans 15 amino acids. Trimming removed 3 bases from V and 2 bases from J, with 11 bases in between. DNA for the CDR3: TGTGCCAGCAGCTATCTAGGGGTCAACACCGGGGAGCTGTTTTTT. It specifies CASSYLGVNTGELFF.

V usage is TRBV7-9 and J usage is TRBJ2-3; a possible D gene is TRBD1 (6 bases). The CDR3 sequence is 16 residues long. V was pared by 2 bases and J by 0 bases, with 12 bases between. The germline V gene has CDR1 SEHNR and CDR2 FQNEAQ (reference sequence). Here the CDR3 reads CASSLPRDTSTDTQYF. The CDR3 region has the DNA TGTGCCAGCAGCTTACCCCGGGACACAAGCACAGATACGCAGTATTTT.

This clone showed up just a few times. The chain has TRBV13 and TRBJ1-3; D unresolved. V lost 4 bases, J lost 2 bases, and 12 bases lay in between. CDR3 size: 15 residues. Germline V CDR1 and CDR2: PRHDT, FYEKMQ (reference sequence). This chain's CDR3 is CASSSERTPGNTIYF. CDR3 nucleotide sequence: TGTGCCAGCAGCTCTGAGCGGACCCCTGGAAACACCATATATTTT.

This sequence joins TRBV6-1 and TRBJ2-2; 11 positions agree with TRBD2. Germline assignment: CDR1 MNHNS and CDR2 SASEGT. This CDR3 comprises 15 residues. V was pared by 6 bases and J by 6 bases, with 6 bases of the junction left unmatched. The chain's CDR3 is CASSLGLAVSGELFF. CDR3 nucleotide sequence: TGTGCCAGCAGCCTGGGACTAGCGGTTTCCGGGGAGCTGTTTTTT.

The CDR3 DNA reads TGTGCCAGTAGTATCGGGACAGGGGCGAGGGAGCAGTACTTC. Encoded protein: CASSIGTGAREQYF. The rearrangement links TRBV19 to TRBJ2-5; 10 nucleotides align to TRBD1. CDR3 size: 14 residues. The junction had 9 bases not matched to a gene; V was cut back by 3 bases and J by 11 bases. Germline loops: CDR1 LNHDA, CDR2 SQIVND (reference sequence). Using reference TRBV19 and TRBJ2-5 for the parts outside the CDR3, the full variable domain is DGGITQSPKYLFRKEGQNVTLSCEQNLNHDAMYWYRQDPGQGLRLIYYSQIVNDFQKGDIAEGYSVSREKKESFPLTVTSAQKNPTAFYLCASSIGTGAREQYFGPGTRLLVL.

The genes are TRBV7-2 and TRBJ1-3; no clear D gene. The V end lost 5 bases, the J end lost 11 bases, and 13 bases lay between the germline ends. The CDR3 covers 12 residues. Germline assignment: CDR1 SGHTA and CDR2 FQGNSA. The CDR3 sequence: CASSPFQNPIYF. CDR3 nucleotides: TGTGCCAGCAGCCCCTTCCAGAACCCCATATATTTT.

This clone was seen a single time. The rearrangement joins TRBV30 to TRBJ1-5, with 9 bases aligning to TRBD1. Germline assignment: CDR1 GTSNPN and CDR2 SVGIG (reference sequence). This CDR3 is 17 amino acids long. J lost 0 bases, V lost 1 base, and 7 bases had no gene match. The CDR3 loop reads CAWSAGTGLYSNQPQHF. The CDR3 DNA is TGTGCCTGGAGTGCCGGGACAGGGCTATATAGCAATCAGCCCCAGCATTTT.

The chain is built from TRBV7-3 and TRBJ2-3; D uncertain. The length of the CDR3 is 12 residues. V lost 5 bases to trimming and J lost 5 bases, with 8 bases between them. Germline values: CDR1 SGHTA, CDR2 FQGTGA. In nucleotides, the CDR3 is TGTGCCAGCAGCCCCCCGGGAGATACGCAGTATTTT. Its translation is CASSPPGDTQYF.

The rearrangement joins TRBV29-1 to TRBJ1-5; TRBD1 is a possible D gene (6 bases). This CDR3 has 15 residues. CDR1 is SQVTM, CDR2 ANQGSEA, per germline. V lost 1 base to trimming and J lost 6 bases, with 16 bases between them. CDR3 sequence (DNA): TGCAGCGTTGAAGCGAGGGCAGGGGAGGGTCAGCCCCAGCATTTT. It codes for CSVEARAGEGQPQHF.

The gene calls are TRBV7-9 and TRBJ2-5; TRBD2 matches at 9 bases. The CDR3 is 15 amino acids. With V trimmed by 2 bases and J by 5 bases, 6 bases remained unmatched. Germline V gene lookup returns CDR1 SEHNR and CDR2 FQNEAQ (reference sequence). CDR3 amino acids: CASSLNSGGEETQYF. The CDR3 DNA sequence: TGTGCCAGCAGCTTAAATAGCGGGGGCGAGGAGACCCAGTACTTC.

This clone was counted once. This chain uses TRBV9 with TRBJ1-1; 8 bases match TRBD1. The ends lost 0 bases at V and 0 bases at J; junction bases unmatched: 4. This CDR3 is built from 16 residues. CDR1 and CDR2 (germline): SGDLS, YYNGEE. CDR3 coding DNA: TGTGCCAGCAGCGTAGCTGGGGACAGGCTGAACACTGAAGCTTTCTTT. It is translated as CASSVAGDRLNTEAFF.

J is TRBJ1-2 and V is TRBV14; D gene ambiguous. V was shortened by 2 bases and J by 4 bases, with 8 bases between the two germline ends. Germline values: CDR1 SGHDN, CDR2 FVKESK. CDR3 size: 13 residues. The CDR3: CASSQLETYGYTF. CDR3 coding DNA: TGTGCCAGCAGCCAATTAGAAACCTATGGCTACACCTTC.